A selection of T cell receptor beta chains follows, all from one sample in a study of T cell repertoires in cytomegalovirus infection. TCRdb recomputed calls from the reads with MiXCR, one row per CDR3 protein. The sample contains about 450,000 distinct CDR3 sequences, under 40% of which appear only once. Source material: PBMCs. These receptors all come from a human donor in good health (CMV status not recorded). Some clones in this sample may be carry-over from other donors' samples. The conserved cysteine and the conserved F or W are not part of the CDR3 here. Size is omitted from some rows. Given values are once, few, many or a class for expanded clones.

abundance | j_gene | v_gene | CDR3aa
- | TRBJ2-2 | TRBV6-1 | ASSDRESGELF
few | TRBJ2-7 | TRBV20-1 | SATPGQIPYEQY
few | TRBJ2-1 | TRBV28 | ASSHYPPSGESNEQF
few | TRBJ2-5 | TRBV24-1 | ATGVKETQY
once | TRBJ1-2 | TRBV27 | ASSLRGGQNYGYT
- | TRBJ2-7 | TRBV11-2 | ASSLVGLAYEQY
- | TRBJ2-7 | TRBV4-1 | ASSQIDRGQYEQY
- | TRBJ1-2 | TRBV15 | ATSRGDREPLDGYT
- | TRBJ1-2 | TRBV6-5 | ASSYRGSASYGYT
few | TRBJ2-2 | TRBV6-5 | ASRLLPSNTGELF
- | TRBJ1-2 | TRBV28 | ASRIGAASPYVYT
many | TRBJ2-7 | TRBV28 | ASSWTKTGYEQY
many | TRBJ2-5 | TRBV7-2 | ASSLSPPLSGVQQETQY
many | TRBJ1-5 | TRBV6-1 | ASSSGQGIQPQH
- | TRBJ1-1 | TRBV14 | ASSLNTPNGEAF
many | TRBJ2-1 | TRBV4-1 | ASSQGLLAQF
- | TRBJ2-5 | TRBV6-6 | ASRTSQLRGRTQETQY
- | TRBJ2-1 | TRBV7-8 | ASSLVPGQKYNEQF
- | TRBJ2-3 | TRBV14 | ASSPLLGADTQY
- | TRBJ2-5 | TRBV6-2/TRBV6-3 | SSSYGPGGAEETQY
- | TRBJ1-6 | TRBV2 | ASSDRRGIARNSPLH
- | TRBJ2-1 | TRBV7-9 | ASSLVENNEQF
few | TRBJ2-1 | TRBV12-3/TRBV12-4 | ASRGNKAEQF
few | TRBJ2-5 | TRBV6-5 | ASYGGAGETQY
many | TRBJ2-3 | TRBV11-2 | ASSPWTLTDTQY
- | TRBJ1-1 | TRBV19 | ASSIDWGQRTEAF
many | TRBJ2-7 | TRBV7-2 | ASSRTGISYEQY
- | TRBJ2-7 | TRBV6-8 | ASDGGTGNDEQY
- | TRBJ1-2 | TRBV19 | ASSIIAGRTNGYT
- | TRBJ2-3 | TRBV7-9 | ASSLDIAGTSWSSTDTQY
many | TRBJ1-2 | TRBV6-1 | ASSDRQGHGYT
few | TRBJ2-1 | TRBV27 | ASSLSWGNEQF
- | TRBJ2-3 | TRBV7-3 | ASSLTQLGTDTQY
few | TRBJ2-1 | TRBV4-1 | ASSPVGVAGAYNEQF
- | TRBJ1-1 | TRBV5-4 | ASSAEQGLAEAF
- | TRBJ2-2 | TRBV5-4 | ASSSEGFPGELF
few | TRBJ1-1 | TRBV27 | ASSTTGVNTEAF
- | TRBJ2-5 | TRBV19 | ASRRGRTVQGETQY
many | TRBJ2-3 | TRBV6-1 | ASRRTGLDTQY
- | TRBJ1-1 | TRBV6-8 | ASNAHQGIENTEAF
- | TRBJ1-2 | TRBV4-1 | ASSQTTGTNYGYT
- | TRBJ1-4 | TRBV5-8 | ASSAAAKNEKLF
- | TRBJ1-5 | TRBV20-1 | RARGGGFGKQPQH
many | TRBJ2-7 | TRBV11-2 | ASSSTRDRGIYEQY
- | TRBJ2-3 | TRBV2 | ASSTTGGDTQY
few | TRBJ2-2 | TRBV15 | ATSRAGANTGELF
many | TRBJ2-7 | TRBV7-2 | ASSPTGGSSYEQY
many | TRBJ1-2 | TRBV7-2 | ASSHEPGHGNYGYT
few | TRBJ2-3 | TRBV4-1 | ASSQRQSTSTDTQY
few | TRBJ2-3 | TRBV20-1 | SASSTSGARDTQY
- | TRBJ1-2 | TRBV10-2 | ATSLTQGNHGYT
- | TRBJ2-3 | TRBV4-1 | ASSTDAVDTQY
- | TRBJ1-3 | TRBV19 | ASSIPGNSGNTIY
- | TRBJ1-1 | TRBV12-3/TRBV12-4 | ASSFVWNTEAF
- | TRBJ2-7 | TRBV20-1 | SARDIFGQGLYEQY
- | TRBJ1-1 | TRBV20-1 | SARSRDRGGTEAF